A single sample gave rise to the 10 T cell receptor beta chains below, sequenced in a study of blood T cell repertoires in COVID-19 (dated by TCRdb to 2019 to 2021). Receptor libraries were prepared by the immunoSEQ multiplex PCR assay. TCRdb took this table from immuneACCESS and kept in-frame rearrangements with V and J called. Such tables lack part of the clones; where checked against another copy, unresolved V genes explain under half of the gap, and the rest is unexplained. The sample records about 200,000 clones, roughly 80% of which are singletons. The biggest ten clones account for about 5.5% of the sample. The source material was peripheral blood. All receptors derive from a woman aged 65 to 85 with acute or convalescent COVID-19.

The chain recombines TRBV7-9 with TRBJ2-7, with D possibly matching TRBD1 (6 bases). Germline V gene data show CDR1 as SEHNR and CDR2 as FQNEAQ (reference sequence). V was shortened by 5 bases and J by 1 base, with 15 bases between the two germline ends. The CDR3 spans 15 residues. CDR3 DNA: TGTGCCAGCAGCCCATGGGGCCAGGGGTCCTACGAGCAGTACTTC. The encoded protein is CASSPWGQGSYEQYF.

The rearrangement uses TRBV9 and TRBJ2-3; 9 bases are shared with TRBD2. J was trimmed by 0 bases and V by 2 bases; bases with no gene match: 4. This CDR3 spans 16 amino acids. The germline gives CDR1 SGDLS, CDR2 YYNGEE. CDR3 in DNA: TGTGCCAGCAGCGTCCAGACTAGCGGAAGCACAGATACGCAGTATTTT. This gives the protein CASSVQTSGSTDTQYF.

The V and J genes are TRBV19 and TRBJ2-5; a weak D match, TRBD2 (6 bases). Deletions cut 5 bases from V and 2 bases from J, with 21 bases between. The CDR3 spans 17 residues. Germline V gene data show CDR1 as LNHDA and CDR2 as SQIVND (reference sequence). The CDR3, as DNA: TGTGCCAGTAGTCCCAGCCGCGGGGCTAGCGTTCAAGAGACCCAGTACTTC. Amino acid sequence: CASSPSRGASVQETQYF. The full variable domain, completed using reference TRBV19 and TRBJ2-5, is DGGITQSPKYLFRKEGQNVTLSCEQNLNHDAMYWYRQDPGQGLRLIYYSQIVNDFQKGDIAEGYSVSREKKESFPLTVTSAQKNPTAFYLCASSPSRGASVQETQYFGPGTRLLVL.

This sequence joins TRBV3-1 (or the pseudogene TRBV3-2) and TRBJ2-3; 10 positions agree with TRBD2. The germline gives CDR1 LGHDT, CDR2 YNNKEL (reference sequence). CDR3 length equals 17 residues. Unmatched junction bases numbered 5, after V lost 1 base and J lost 1 base. CDR3 coding DNA: TGTGCCAGCAGCCAAGGTTCCCTAGCGGGGGGCACAGATACGCAGTATTTT. Translating it yields CASSQGSLAGGTDTQYF.

The chain recombines TRBV7-6 with TRBJ2-5; 7 positions agree with TRBD2. This CDR3 is built from 15 residues. Looked up from germline, CDR1 is SGHVS and CDR2 is FNYEAQ. Trimming took 3 bases from V and 2 from J; bases not matched to a gene: 6. The CDR3: CASSFNRDYQETQYF. The CDR3 DNA reads TGTGCCAGCAGCTTCAACCGGGACTATCAAGAGACCCAGTACTTC.

V and J are TRBV6-5 and TRBJ2-1; D ambiguous. Germline loops: CDR1 MNHEY, CDR2 SVGAGI. The V gene lost 0 bases and the J gene lost 3 bases, with 9 bases spanning the gap. CDR3 size: 15 residues. DNA for the CDR3: TGTGCCAGCAGTTACTCGGCCGGGTTCTACAATGAGCAGTTCTTC. This gives the protein CASSYSAGFYNEQFF.

The chain employs TRBV28 and TRBJ1-3, with D uncertain. The CDR3 runs to 12 residues. Germline V gene sequence: CDR1 MDHEN, CDR2 SYDVKM. With 8 bases removed from V and 0 bases from J, the gap between germline ends came to 5 bases. CDR3 coding DNA: TGTGCCAGCCTAGCCTCTGGAAACACCATATATTTT. It yields the protein CASLASGNTIYF.

The rearrangement joins TRBV6-5 to TRBJ1-6, with TRBD1 as a possible D gene (5 bases). The CDR3 has 14 amino acids. V was cut by 5 bases and J by 8 bases, with 13 bases left in between. The V gene's germline CDR1 is MNHEY and CDR2 SVGAGI. The CDR3 nucleotides read TGTGCCAGCAGTCCAGACCGCAGGGATTCACCCCTCCACTTT. This encodes CASSPDRRDSPLHF.

This clone has only a few counts. The rearrangement links TRBV6-5 to TRBJ1-5, with a tentative D call TRBD1 (5 bases). Per germline, CDR1 MNHEY and CDR2 SVGAGI. V was cut by 5 bases and J by 0 bases, with 11 bases left in between. The CDR3 loop spans 15 amino acids. This CDR3 is CASSQIGGSNQPQHF. The DNA for the CDR3 is TGTGCCAGCAGTCAGATCGGGGGTAGCAATCAGCCCCAGCATTTT.

This chain uses TRBV27 with TRBJ2-7; D possibly corresponds to TRBD1 (6 bases). V was pared by 0 bases and J by 2 bases, with 8 bases between. The CDR3 sequence is 14 residues long. CDR1 and CDR2 from the germline V gene are MNHEY and SMNVEV (reference sequence). CDR3 residues: CASSLSRGTYEQYF. The CDR3 nucleotides are TGTGCCAGCAGTTTATCCAGGGGAACCTACGAGCAGTACTTC.